This section outlines one TCR beta chain sequence together with its context. Its antigen is undetermined. Regions amplified from RNA transcripts were the TCR beta CDR3 regions. An initial round of RT-PCR targeting the TCR CDR3 relied on the HTBI primer set. TCRdb reprocessed the multiplex PCR reads with MiXCR, giving one entry per CDR3 protein. The data show 530,000 or so distinct CDR3 sequences, 40% to 55% seen once. Diagnoses rested on clinical symptoms, serum thyroxine and TRAb, thyroid ultrasound and orbital computed tomography. This CDR3 has 14 residues. Germline V CDR1 and CDR2: SGHRS, YFSETQ. The entry originates in a study of T cells in Graves' hyperthyroidism and ophthalmopathy. Notes on the study in general: Blood samples included most of the expanded thyroid clonotypes exceeding 0.001. In validation, the model predicted ophthalmopathy. These predictions came a median approximately six months before onset. A model built on 13 V-J features separated ophthalmopathy from stable hyperthyroidism.

Sequencing used peripheral blood or thyroid tissue (not recorded which). This receptor was obtained from a woman between 18 and 30 years old with Graves' hyperthyroidism. V gene TRBV5-1 combines with J gene TRBJ2-5; tentatively, D is TRBD1 or TRBD2 (6 bases each). The last part of the DNA fits TRBJ2-1 better; the J call may be wrong. This chain's CDR3 is CASSLEGGVDEQFF. The CDR3 DNA sequence: TGCGCCAGCAGCCTTGAGGGGGGAGTGGATGAGCAGTTCTTC.